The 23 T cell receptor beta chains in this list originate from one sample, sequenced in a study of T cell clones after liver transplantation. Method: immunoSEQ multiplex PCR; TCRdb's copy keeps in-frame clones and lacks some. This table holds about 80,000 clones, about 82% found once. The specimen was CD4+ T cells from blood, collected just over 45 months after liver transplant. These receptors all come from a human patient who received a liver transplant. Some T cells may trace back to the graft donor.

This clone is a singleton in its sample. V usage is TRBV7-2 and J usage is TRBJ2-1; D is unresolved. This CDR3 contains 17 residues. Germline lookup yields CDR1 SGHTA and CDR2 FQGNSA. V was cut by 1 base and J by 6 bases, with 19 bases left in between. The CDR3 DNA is TGTGCCAGCAGCTTAGTACCTCCGGGTGCGGCGTCCAATGAGCAGTTCTTC. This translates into CASSLVPPGAASNEQFF.

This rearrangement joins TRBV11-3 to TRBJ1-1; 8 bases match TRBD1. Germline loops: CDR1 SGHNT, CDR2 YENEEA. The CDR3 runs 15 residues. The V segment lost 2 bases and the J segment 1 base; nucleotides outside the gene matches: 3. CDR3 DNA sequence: TGTGCCAGCAGCTTAACCGGACAGGGGAACACTGAAGCTTTCTTT. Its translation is CASSLTGQGNTEAFF.

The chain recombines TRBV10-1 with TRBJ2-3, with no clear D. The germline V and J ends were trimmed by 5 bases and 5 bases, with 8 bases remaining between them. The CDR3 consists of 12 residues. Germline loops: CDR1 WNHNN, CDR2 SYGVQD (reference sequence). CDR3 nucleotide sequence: TGCGCCAGCAGTTCTGCCTTAGATACGCAGTATTTT. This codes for CASSSALDTQYF.

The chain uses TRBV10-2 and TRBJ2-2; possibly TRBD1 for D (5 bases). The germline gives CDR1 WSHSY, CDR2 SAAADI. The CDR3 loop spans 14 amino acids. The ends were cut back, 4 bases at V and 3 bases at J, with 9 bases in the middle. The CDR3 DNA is TGCGCCAGCAGTGTGACAGTCTACACCGGGGAGCTGTTTTTT. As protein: CASSVTVYTGELFF.

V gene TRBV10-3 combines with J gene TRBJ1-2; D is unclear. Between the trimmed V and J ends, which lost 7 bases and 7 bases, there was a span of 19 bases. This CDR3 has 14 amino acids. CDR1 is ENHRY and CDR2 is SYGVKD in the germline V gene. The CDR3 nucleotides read TGTGCCATCACCTCCCGGCCCGGTGAGGGTGGCTACACCTTC. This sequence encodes CAITSRPGEGGYTF.

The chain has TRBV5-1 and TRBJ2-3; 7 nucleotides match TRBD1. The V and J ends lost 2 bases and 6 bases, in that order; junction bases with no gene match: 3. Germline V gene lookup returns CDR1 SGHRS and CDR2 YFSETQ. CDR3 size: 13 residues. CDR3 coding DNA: TGCGCCAGCAGCTTCCTACAGGGGGATACGCAGTATTTT. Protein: CASSFLQGDTQYF.

The CDR3 reads CASGFPSPYQPQHF. As DNA, the CDR3 is TGTGCTAGTGGTTTTCCCTCCCCATATCAGCCCCAGCATTTT. The gene calls are TRBV12-5 and TRBJ1-5; the D is unclear. V was trimmed by 3 bases and J by 5 bases, leaving 11 bases between them. CDR1 is LGHNT and CDR2 is FRNRAP in the germline V gene. The CDR3 runs to 14 residues.

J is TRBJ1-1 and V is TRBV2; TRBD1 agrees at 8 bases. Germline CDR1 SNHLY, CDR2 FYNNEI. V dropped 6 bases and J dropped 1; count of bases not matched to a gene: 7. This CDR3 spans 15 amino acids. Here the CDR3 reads CASSQQGARNTEAFF. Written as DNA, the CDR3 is TGTGCCAGCAGCCAGCAGGGGGCGAGGAACACTGAAGCTTTCTTT.

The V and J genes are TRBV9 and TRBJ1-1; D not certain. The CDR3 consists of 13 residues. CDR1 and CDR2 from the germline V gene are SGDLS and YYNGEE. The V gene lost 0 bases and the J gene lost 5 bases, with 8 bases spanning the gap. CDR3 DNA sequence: TGTGCCAGCAGCGTAGACGGGAGGACTGAAGCTTTCTTT. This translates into CASSVDGRTEAFF.

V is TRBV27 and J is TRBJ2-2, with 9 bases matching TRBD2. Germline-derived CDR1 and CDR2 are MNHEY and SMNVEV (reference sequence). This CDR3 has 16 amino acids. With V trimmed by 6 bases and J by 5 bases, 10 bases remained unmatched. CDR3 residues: CASRGYSGRRTGELFF. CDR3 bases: TGTGCCAGCAGGGGGTATAGCGGGAGAAGGACCGGGGAGCTGTTTTTT.

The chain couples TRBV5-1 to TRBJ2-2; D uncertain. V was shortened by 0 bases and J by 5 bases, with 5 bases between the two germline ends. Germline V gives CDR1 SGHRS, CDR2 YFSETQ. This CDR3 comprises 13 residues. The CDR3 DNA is TGCGCCAGCAGCTTGGACCCTACCGGGGAGCTGTTTTTT. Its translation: CASSLDPTGELFF.

The CDR3 region has the DNA TGTGCCAGCAGCTATCCGGGGTTCAATCAGCCCCAGCATTTT. It codes for CASSYPGFNQPQHF. This chain links TRBV7-2 with TRBJ1-5; D unresolved. This CDR3 region has 14 residues. Germline lookup yields CDR1 SGHTA and CDR2 FQGNSA. V was clipped by 4 bases and J by 3 bases, with 10 bases between them.

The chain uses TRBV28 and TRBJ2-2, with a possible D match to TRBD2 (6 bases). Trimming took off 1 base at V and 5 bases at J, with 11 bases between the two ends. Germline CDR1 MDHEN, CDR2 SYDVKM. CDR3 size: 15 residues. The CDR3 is CASSLYGGRTGELFF. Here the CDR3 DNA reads TGTGCCAGCAGTTTATATGGGGGGAGGACCGGGGAGCTGTTTTTT.

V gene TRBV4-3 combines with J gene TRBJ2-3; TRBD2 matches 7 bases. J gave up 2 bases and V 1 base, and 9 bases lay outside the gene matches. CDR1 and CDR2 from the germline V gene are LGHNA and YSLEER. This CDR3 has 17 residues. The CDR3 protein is CASSQAAVSGVTDTQYF. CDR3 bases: TGCGCCAGCAGCCAAGCGGCAGTGAGCGGGGTCACAGATACGCAGTATTTT.

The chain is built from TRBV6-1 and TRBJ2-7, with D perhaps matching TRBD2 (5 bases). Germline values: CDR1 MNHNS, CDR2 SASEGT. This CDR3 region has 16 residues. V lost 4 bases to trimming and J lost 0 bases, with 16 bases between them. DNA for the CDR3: TGTGCCAGCAGTGCCGGGGTAGGGCCAAGCTCCTACGAGCAGTACTTC. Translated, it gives CASSAGVGPSSYEQYF.

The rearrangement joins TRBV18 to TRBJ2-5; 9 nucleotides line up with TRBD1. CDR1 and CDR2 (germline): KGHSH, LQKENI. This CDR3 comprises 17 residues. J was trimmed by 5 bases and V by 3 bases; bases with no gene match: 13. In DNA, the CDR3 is TGTGCCAGCTCACCCCTGGACAGGGGCTTGGGCAAGGAGACCCAGTACTTC. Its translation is CASSPLDRGLGKETQYF.

Here the CDR3 DNA reads TGTGCCAGCAGCTTGGATGGCAGGGGAAACAATCAGCCCCAGCATTTT. It specifies CASSLDGRGNNQPQHF. V and J are TRBV5-6 and TRBJ1-5; weak D call: TRBD1 (6 bases). CDR3 length: 16 amino acids. V dropped 0 bases and J dropped 3 bases, with 13 bases sitting between them. Germline loops: CDR1 SGHDT, CDR2 YYEEEE.

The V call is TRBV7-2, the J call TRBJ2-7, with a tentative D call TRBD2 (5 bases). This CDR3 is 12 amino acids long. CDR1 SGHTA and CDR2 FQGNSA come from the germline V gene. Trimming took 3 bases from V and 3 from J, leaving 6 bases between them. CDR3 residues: CASSFRDYEQYF. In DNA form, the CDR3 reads TGTGCCAGCAGCTTCCGGGACTACGAGCAGTACTTC.

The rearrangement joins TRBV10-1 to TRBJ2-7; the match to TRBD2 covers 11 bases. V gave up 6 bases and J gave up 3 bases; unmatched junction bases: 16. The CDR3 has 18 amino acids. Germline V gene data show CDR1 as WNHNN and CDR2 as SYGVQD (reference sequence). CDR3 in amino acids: CASRPFSHPGLADYEQYF. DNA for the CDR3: TGCGCCAGCAGGCCCTTCTCTCATCCGGGACTAGCGGACTACGAGCAGTACTTC.

CDR3 residues: CASSLIGELFF. The CDR3 nucleotides are TGTGCCAGCAGTTTAATAGGGGAGCTGTTTTTT. The chain combines TRBV28 with TRBJ2-2; D is unresolved. The CDR3 length is 11 residues. Per the germline V gene, CDR1 is MDHEN and CDR2 is SYDVKM. The germline V and J ends were trimmed by 2 bases and 8 bases, with 3 bases remaining between them.

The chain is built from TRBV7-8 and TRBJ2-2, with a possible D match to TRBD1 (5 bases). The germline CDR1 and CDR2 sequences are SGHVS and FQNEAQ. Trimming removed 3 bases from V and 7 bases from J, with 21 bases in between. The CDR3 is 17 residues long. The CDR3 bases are TGTGCCAGCAGCTTGCGGTTTCAGGGCGACAAGGGCGGGGAGCTGTTTTTT. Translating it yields CASSLRFQGDKGGELFF.

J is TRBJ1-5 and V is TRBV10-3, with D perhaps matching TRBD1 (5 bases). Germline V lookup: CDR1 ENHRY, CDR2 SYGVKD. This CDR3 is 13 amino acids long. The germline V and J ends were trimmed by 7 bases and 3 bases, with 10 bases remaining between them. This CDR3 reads CAIMQGLNQPQHF. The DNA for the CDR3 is TGTGCCATCATGCAGGGTCTCAATCAGCCCCAGCATTTT.

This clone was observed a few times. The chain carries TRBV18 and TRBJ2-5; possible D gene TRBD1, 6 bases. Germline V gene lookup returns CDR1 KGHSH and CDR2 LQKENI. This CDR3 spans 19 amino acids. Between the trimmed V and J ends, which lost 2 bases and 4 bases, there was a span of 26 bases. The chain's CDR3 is CASSPGLNPTGTRGETQYF. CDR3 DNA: TGTGCCAGCTCACCAGGGCTTAATCCTACCGGGACACGGGGAGAGACCCAGTACTTC. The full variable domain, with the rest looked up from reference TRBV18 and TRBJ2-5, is NAGVMQNPRHLVRRRGQEARLRCSPMKGHSHVYWYRQLPEEGLKFMVYLQKENIIDESGMPKERFSAEFPKEGPSILRIQQVVRGDSAAYFCASSPGLNPTGTRGETQYFGPGTRLLVL.